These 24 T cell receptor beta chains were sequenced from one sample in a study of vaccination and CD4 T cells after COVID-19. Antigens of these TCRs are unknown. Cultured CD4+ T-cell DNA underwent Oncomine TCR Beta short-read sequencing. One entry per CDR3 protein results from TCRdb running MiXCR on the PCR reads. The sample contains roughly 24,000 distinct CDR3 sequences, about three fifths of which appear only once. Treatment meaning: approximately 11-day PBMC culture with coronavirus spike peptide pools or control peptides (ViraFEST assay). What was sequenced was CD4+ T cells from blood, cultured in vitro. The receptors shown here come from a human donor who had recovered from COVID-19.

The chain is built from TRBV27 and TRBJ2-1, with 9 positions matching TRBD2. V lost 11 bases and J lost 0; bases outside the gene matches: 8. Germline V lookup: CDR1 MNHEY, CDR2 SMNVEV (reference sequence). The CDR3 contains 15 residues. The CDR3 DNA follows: TGTGCCTCCCAACTAGCGGGCTACTCCTACAATGAGCAGTTCTTC. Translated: CASQLAGYSYNEQFF.

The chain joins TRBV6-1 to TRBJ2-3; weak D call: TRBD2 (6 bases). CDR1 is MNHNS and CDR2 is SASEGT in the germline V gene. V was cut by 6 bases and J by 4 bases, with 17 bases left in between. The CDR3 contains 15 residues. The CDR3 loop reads CASSERGQRADTQYF. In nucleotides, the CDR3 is TGTGCCAGCAGCGAAAGGGGTCAGCGGGCAGATACGCAGTATTTT.

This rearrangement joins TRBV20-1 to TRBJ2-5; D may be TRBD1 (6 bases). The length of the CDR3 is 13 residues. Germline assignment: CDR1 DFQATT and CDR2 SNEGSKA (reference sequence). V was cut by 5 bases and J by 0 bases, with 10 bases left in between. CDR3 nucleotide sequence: TGCAGTGCTGATACAGGGTACCAAGAGACCCAGTACTTC. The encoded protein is CSADTGYQETQYF.

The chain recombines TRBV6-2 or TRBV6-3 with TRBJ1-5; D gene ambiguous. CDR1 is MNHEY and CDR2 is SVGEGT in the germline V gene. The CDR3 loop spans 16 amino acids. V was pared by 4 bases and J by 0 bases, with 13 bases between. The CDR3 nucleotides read TGTGCCAGCAGTTTTCGCATGCCTCATAGCAATCAGCCCCAGCATTTT. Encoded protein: CASSFRMPHSNQPQHF.

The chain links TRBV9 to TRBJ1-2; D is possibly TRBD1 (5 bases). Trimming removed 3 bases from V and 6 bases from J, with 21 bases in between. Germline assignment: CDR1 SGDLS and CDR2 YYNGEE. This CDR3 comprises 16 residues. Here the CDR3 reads CASSAIGTPGGNGYTF. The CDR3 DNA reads TGTGCCAGCAGCGCGATCGGGACGCCGGGCGGGAATGGCTACACCTTC. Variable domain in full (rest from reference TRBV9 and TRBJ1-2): DSGVTQTPKHLITATGQRVTLRCSPRSGDLSVYWYQQSLDQGLQFLIQYYNGEERAKGNILERFSAQQFPDLHSELNLSSLELGDSALYFCASSAIGTPGGNGYTFGSGTRLTVV.

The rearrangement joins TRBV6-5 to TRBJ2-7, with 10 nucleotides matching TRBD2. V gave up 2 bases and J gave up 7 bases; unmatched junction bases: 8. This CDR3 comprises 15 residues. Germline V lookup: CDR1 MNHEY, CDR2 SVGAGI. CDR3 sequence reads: CASSYELAGVGEQYF. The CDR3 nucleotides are TGTGCCAGCAGTTACGAGCTAGCGGGGGTGGGGGAGCAGTACTTC.

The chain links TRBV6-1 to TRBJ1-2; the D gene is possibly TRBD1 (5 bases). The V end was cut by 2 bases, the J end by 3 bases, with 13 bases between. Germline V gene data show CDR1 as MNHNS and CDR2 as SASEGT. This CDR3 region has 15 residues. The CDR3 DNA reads TGTGCCAGCAGTGAAAGGGGAGGGAAGGACTATGGCTACACCTTC. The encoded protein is CASSERGGKDYGYTF.

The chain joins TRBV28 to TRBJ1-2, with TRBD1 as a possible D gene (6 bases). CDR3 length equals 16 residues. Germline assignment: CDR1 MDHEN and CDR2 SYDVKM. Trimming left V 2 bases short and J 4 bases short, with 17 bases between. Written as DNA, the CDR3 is TGTGCCAGCAGTTTAGGGGGCCAGGGGCGATCCTATGGCTACACCTTC. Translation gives CASSLGGQGRSYGYTF.

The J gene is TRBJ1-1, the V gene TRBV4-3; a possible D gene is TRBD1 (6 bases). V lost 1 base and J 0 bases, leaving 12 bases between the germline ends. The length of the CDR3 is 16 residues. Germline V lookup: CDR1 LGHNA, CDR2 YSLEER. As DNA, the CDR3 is TGCGCCAGCAGCCAAGGAGACAGGTACATGAACACTGAAGCTTTCTTT. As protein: CASSQGDRYMNTEAFF.

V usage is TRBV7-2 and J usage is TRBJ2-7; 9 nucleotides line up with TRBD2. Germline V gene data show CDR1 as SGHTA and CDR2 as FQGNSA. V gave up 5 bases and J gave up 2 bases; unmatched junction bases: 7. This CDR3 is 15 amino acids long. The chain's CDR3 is CASSARLAVAYEQYF. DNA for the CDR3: TGTGCCAGCAGCGCCCGACTAGCGGTCGCCTACGAGCAGTACTTC.

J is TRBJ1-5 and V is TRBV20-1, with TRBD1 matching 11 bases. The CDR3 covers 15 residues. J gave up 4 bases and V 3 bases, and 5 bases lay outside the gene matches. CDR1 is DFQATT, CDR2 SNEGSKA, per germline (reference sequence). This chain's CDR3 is CSARSGTGGNQPQHF. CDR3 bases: TGCAGTGCTAGGTCCGGGACAGGGGGAAATCAGCCCCAGCATTTT.

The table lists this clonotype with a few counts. The CDR3 DNA is TGTGCCAGCAGCCCCCACCAGGGAGGGGTCTCTGAAGCTTTCTTT. It encodes CASSPHQGGVSEAFF. The rearrangement joins TRBV27 to TRBJ1-1, with D perhaps TRBD1 (5 bases). The germline V gene has CDR1 MNHEY and CDR2 SMNVEV (reference sequence). V was clipped by 6 bases and J by 6 bases, with 20 bases between them. This CDR3 has 15 amino acids.

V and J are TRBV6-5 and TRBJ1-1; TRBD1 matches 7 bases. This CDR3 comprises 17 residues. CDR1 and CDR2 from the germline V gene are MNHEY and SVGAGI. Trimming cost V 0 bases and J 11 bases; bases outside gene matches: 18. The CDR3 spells CASSYSPWGDSTGKAFF. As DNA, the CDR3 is TGTGCCAGCAGTTACTCGCCTTGGGGGGACAGTACTGGTAAGGCTTTCTTT.

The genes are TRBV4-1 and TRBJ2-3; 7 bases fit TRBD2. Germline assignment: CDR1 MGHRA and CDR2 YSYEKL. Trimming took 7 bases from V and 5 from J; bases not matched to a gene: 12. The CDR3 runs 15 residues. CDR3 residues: CASMLEGLRGDTQYF. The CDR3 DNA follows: TGCGCCAGCATGTTAGAGGGACTAAGGGGAGATACGCAGTATTTT.

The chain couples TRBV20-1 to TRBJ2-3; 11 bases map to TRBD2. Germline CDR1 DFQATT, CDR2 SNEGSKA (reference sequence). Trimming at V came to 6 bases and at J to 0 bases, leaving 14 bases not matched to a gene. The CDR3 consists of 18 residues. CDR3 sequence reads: CSAPEGLAVRRSTDTQYF. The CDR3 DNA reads TGCAGTGCCCCTGAGGGACTAGCGGTTAGGAGGAGCACAGATACGCAGTATTTT.

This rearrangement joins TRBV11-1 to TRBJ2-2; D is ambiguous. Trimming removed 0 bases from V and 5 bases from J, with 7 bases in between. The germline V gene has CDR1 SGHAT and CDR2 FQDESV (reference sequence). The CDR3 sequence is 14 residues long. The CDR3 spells CASSLALRTGELFF. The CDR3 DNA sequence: TGTGCCAGCAGCTTAGCGCTAAGGACCGGGGAGCTGTTTTTT.

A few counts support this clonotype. The CDR3 is CASSISGRGTGSYGYTF. As DNA, the CDR3 is TGTGCCAGTAGTATAAGCGGACGGGGGACAGGGTCCTATGGCTACACCTTC. This chain joins TRBV19 and TRBJ1-2; 9 bases fit TRBD1. The germline V gene has CDR1 LNHDA and CDR2 SQIVND (reference sequence). Trimming took 2 bases from V and 4 from J; bases not matched to a gene: 11. The CDR3 length is 17 residues.

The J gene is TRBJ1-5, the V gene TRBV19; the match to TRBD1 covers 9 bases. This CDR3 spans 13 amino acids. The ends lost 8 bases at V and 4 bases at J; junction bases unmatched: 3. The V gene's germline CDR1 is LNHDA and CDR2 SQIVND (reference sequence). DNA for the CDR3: TGTGCCAGTCGACAGGGGGTGAATCAGCCCCAGCATTTT. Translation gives CASRQGVNQPQHF.

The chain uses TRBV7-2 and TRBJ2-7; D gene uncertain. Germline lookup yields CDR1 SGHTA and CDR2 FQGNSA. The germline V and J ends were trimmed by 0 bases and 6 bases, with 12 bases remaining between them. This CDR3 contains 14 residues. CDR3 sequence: CASSLAAAMGEQYF. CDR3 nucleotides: TGTGCCAGCAGCTTAGCGGCCGCTATGGGCGAGCAGTACTTC. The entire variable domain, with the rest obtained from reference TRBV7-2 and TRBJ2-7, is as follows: GAGVSQSPSNKVTEKGKDVELRCDPISGHTALYWYRQSLGQGLEFLIYFQGNSAPDKSGLPSDRFSAERTGGSVSTLTIQRTQQEDSAVYLCASSLAAAMGEQYFGPGTRLTVT.

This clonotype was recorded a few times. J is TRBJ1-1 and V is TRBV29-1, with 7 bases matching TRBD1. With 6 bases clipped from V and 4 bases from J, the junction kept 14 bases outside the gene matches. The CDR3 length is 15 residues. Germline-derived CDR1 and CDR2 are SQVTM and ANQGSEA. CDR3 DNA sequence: TGCAGCGTACACCGGACAGGTCCTTGGGGCACTGAAGCTTTCTTT. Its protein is CSVHRTGPWGTEAFF.

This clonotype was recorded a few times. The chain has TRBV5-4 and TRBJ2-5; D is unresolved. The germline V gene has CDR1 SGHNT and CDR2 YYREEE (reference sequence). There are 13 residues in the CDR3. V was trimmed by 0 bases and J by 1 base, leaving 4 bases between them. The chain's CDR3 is CASSLAIQETQYF. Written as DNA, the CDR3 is TGTGCCAGCAGCTTGGCGATCCAAGAGACCCAGTACTTC.

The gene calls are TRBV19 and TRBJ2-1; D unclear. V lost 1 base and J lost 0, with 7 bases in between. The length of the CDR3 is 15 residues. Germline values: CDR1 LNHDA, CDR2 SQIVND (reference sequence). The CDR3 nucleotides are TGTGCCAGTAGTATAGGACCTAGCTCCTACAATGAGCAGTTCTTC. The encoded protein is CASSIGPSSYNEQFF.

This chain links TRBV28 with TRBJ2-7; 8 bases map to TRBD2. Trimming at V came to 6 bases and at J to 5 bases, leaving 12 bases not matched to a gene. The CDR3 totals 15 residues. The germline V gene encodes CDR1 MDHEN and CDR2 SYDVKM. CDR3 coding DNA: TGTGCCAGCAGCCCTCGGATTAGCGGGATTGACGAGCAGTACTTC. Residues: CASSPRISGIDEQYF.

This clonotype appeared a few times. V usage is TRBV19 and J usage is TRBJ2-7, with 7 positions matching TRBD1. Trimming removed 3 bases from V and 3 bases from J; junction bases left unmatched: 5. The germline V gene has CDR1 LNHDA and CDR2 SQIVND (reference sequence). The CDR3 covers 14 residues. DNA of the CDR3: TGTGCCAGTAGTATCTTCCAGGGGGACTACGAGCAGTACTTC. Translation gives CASSIFQGDYEQYF.